This T cell receptor beta chain was captured in a study of post-analysis software for immune sequencing data. Study in general: Secondary progressive, relapsing-remitting and progressive-relapsing multiple sclerosis were among the included disease courses. Study findings and constraints: Compared with controls, patients had more of five or six TRBV segments, including TRBV5-6, TRBV5-1 and TRBV20-1.

There are a few counts of this clonotype. Its target is not known. Trimming cost V 1 base and J 1 base, with 7 bases left between them. Germline CDR1 is LGHNA and CDR2 is YNFKEQ. This CDR3 is built from 15 residues. Every TCR beta cDNA library bore unique molecular identifiers. TCRdb reprocessed the PCR reads with MiXCR, giving one entry per CDR3 protein. The repertoire consists of about 260,000 distinct CDR3 sequences, with 36% occurring once and the leading ten covering around 5%. Sequencing was done on a sample of blood. V is TRBV4-2 and J is TRBJ2-2; D ambiguous. This receptor was taken from a girl aged 5 to 17 with multiple sclerosis. CDR3 coding DNA: TGTGCCAGCAGCCAAGCGCGGATGAACACCGGGGAGCTGTTTTTT. Encoded protein: CASSQARMNTGELFF.